This is a list of T cell receptor beta chains from one sample in a study of cytomegalovirus exposure and HLA in healthy donors. The table came from immunoSEQ multiplex PCR; TCRdb's copy has only in-frame clones and leaves some out. The repertoire holds 150,000 to 200,000 clones, with about 83% as singletons. The sequencing sample was made of PBMCs. Source of these receptors: a woman aged 18 to 35 in good health and CMV-seronegative. The CDR3 runs from the conserved cysteine through the conserved F or W. D genes are given only for firm matches.

d_call,v_call,j_call,cdr3_aa
TRBD1,TRBV6-4,TRBJ1-1,CASSPRTGVVAFF
TRBD1,TRBV27,TRBJ1-6,CASRPTGAVSALHF
NA,TRBV5-1,TRBJ2-5,CASSLDRETQYF
NA,TRBV5-4,TRBJ1-1,CASSLAVLPDEAFF
NA,TRBV27,TRBJ2-7,CASSIQGLGSYEQYF
TRBD1,TRBV4-1,TRBJ1-5,CASSLLGGTGKEPQHF
TRBD2,TRBV4-1,TRBJ2-3,CASNPSGDTQYF
TRBD1,TRBV2,TRBJ2-7,CASRDRTGHYEQYF
TRBD1,TRBV5-6,TRBJ2-3,CASSYRRGQGSDTQYF
TRBD1,TRBV27,TRBJ2-7,CASSPQQGASTYEQYF
TRBD1,TRBV5-1,TRBJ1-1,CASSLWGRTGGGTEAFF